The sequence of this TCR beta chain was determined in a study of CD8 T cells in Susac syndrome. Reverse transcription of about 0.45 to 1 ug RNA used random hexamers. TCRdb ran MiXCR on the immunoSEQ multiplex PCR reads and lists one entry per CDR3 protein. Of approximately 270,000 distinct CDR3 sequences in the sample, just over 90% are singletons; the top ten hold roughly 0.07%. Per germline, CDR1 LGHNA and CDR2 YNFKEQ. The CDR3 is made up of 14 amino acids. V was pared by 0 bases and J by 4 bases, with 9 bases between. CD8+ and CD4+ T cells taken from blood had their TCR beta sequenced. Stable or active relapsing-remitting multiple sclerosis, untreated and meeting revised McDonald criteria, defined the controls.

This rearrangement joins TRBV4-2 to TRBJ1-2; weak D call: TRBD1 (5 bases). This receptor was taken from a human donor with multiple sclerosis. Sequenced sample: CD4+ T cells from PBMCs. Written as DNA, the CDR3 is TGTGCCAGCAGCCAAGATCGGGGGTTCTATGGCTACACCTTC. It specifies CASSQDRGFYGYTF.